These 13 T cell receptor beta chains originate from one sample sequenced in a study of shared clonotypes between healthy human individuals. Repertoires were generated with immunoSEQ multiplex PCR, while TCRdb's copy carries only in-frame clones and drops some. The sample carries roughly 1 million clones, about four fifths recorded once. The sample taken for sequencing was memory CD4+ T cells from PBMCs. Specified subset: CD45RA-negative fraction. The receptors shown here come from a man between 18 and 35 years old in good health. Some clones in this sample may be carry-over from other donors' samples.

J is TRBJ1-2 and V is TRBV7-2; D is uncertain. There are 14 residues in the CDR3. The germline V gene has CDR1 SGHTA and CDR2 FQGNSA. V gave up 1 base and J gave up 3 bases, with 9 bases separating them. The CDR3: CASSLEEGDYGYTF. For the CDR3, the DNA is TGTGCCAGCAGCTTAGAAGAGGGAGACTATGGCTACACCTTC.

Notes on this clone: A far more abundant clone sits one base away, making this likely a read error. This rearrangement joins TRBV5-6 to TRBJ2-4; possible D gene TRBD1, 6 bases. In germline, CDR1 is SGHDT, CDR2 YYEEEE. The CDR3 totals 13 residues. The CDR3 sequence: CASSSRDINIQHF. CDR3 nucleotide sequence: TGTGCCAGCAGCTCCCGGGACATAAACATTCAGCACTTC.

V and J are TRBV5-1 and TRBJ2-1; 10 nucleotides align to TRBD2. Trimming at V came to 1 base and at J to 2 bases, leaving 9 bases not matched to a gene. The CDR3 sequence is 18 residues long. Germline V CDR1 and CDR2: SGHRS, YFSETQ. The CDR3 is CASSLTSSGRSTYNEQFF. The CDR3 DNA is TGCGCCAGCAGCTTGACTAGTAGCGGGAGGTCCACCTACAATGAGCAGTTCTTC.

This clone was seen just once. The chain carries TRBV28 and TRBJ1-5; D may be TRBD1 (5 bases). There are 15 residues in the CDR3. CDR1 is MDHEN, CDR2 SYDVKM, per germline. Deletions cut 2 bases from V and 2 bases from J, with 10 bases between. Here the CDR3 reads CASSLKGWGNQPQHF. CDR3 nucleotides: TGTGCCAGCAGTTTAAAGGGGTGGGGCAATCAGCCCCAGCATTTT.

Here the CDR3 DNA reads TGTGCCAGCAGGAACGGACAGGGAGAAGGCTACACCTTC. Amino acids: CASRNGQGEGYTF. This chain links TRBV6-4 with TRBJ1-2; 8 bases are shared with TRBD1. Germline lookup yields CDR1 MRHNA and CDR2 SNTAGT. J lost 8 bases, V lost 6 bases, and 8 bases had no gene match. The CDR3 totals 13 residues.

This sequence joins TRBV6-1 and TRBJ1-2; D gene unclear. Germline V CDR1 and CDR2: MNHNS, SASEGT. The CDR3 covers 11 residues. Between the trimmed V and J ends, which lost 6 bases and 8 bases, there was a span of 10 bases. DNA for the CDR3: TGTGCCAGCAGCGTTATAAAGGGCTACACCTTC. Protein sequence: CASSVIKGYTF.

This sequence joins TRBV7-9 and TRBJ2-1; 11 bases fit TRBD2. Germline trimming cut 5 bases from V and 0 bases from J; bases unmatched to any gene: 3. The CDR3 length is 16 residues. Per the germline V gene, CDR1 is SEHNR and CDR2 is FQNEAQ (reference sequence). The CDR3 coding sequence is TGTGCCAGCAGCCAGACTAGCGGGATCTCCTACAATGAGCAGTTCTTC. It encodes CASSQTSGISYNEQFF. Combining the CDR3 with reference TRBV7-9 and TRBJ2-1 gives the whole variable domain DTGVSQNPRHKITKRGQNVTFRCDPISEHNRLYWYRQTLGQGPEFLTYFQNEAQLEKSRLLSDRFSAERPKGSFSTLEIQRTEQGDSAMYLCASSQTSGISYNEQFFGPGTRLTVL.

Concerning this clone itself: The same CDR3 can be traced to other DNA sequences in this sample. This chain links TRBV25-1 with TRBJ1-1; possible D gene TRBD1, 5 bases. The CDR3 covers 14 residues. Germline CDR1 is MGHDK and CDR2 is SYGVNS. Trimming stripped 3 bases from V and 1 base from J, with 9 bases between. The CDR3 DNA sequence: TGTGCCAGCAGTGAGACGGGGGAGAACACTGAAGCTTTCTTT. It translates to CASSETGENTEAFF.

The chain employs TRBV6-6 and TRBJ2-7; D uncertain. This CDR3 contains 14 residues. Germline CDR1 and CDR2: MNHNY and SVGAGI (reference sequence). V was shortened by 1 base and J by 0 bases, with 7 bases between the two germline ends. CDR3 amino acids: CASSYLVSSYEQYF. In nucleotides, the CDR3 is TGTGCCAGCAGTTACTTGGTGAGCTCCTACGAGCAGTACTTC.

This sequence joins TRBV6-5 and TRBJ1-2, with D unclear. V dropped 7 bases and J dropped 4 bases, with 19 bases sitting between them. Germline V gene lookup returns CDR1 MNHEY and CDR2 SVGAGI. The CDR3 is made up of 15 amino acids. CDR3 in DNA: TGTGCCAGCACTACATACGGACGTTGGGGCTATGGCTACACCTTC. Its translation is CASTTYGRWGYGYTF.

The chain couples TRBV11-2 to TRBJ1-1; perhaps TRBD1 as D (6 bases). Trimming pared 4 bases from V and 5 bases from J, leaving 17 bases between. CDR1 and CDR2 (germline): SGHAT, FQNNGV. The CDR3 spans 15 residues. The CDR3, as DNA: TGTGCCAGCAGCTCAGTCGTCAGGGGTGGAACTGAAGCTTTCTTT. It yields the protein CASSSVVRGGTEAFF.

Written as DNA, the CDR3 is TGTGCCAGCAGAGAGGTGGGACTTGGACAGGCCCAGTACTTC. It specifies CASREVGLGQAQYF. The chain has TRBV2 and TRBJ2-5; weak D call: TRBD1 (7 bases). V lost 6 bases, J lost 9 bases, and 20 bases lay in between. CDR3 length equals 14 residues. Germline assignment: CDR1 SNHLY and CDR2 FYNNEI.

The chain carries TRBV18 and TRBJ1-1, with D maybe TRBD1 (6 bases). Per the germline V gene, CDR1 is KGHSH and CDR2 is LQKENI. Trimming removed 9 bases from V and 3 bases from J, with 14 bases in between. This CDR3 spans 13 amino acids. DNA for the CDR3: TGTGCCAGTCATCAGGGGTTGGACACTGAAGCTTTCTTT. Protein product: CASHQGLDTEAFF.